This entry lists 21 T cell receptor beta chains sequenced from one sample in a study of Ad26.COV2.S vaccination and SARS-CoV-2 variants. TCRdb keeps only in-frame clones here, not all; method: immunoSEQ multiplex PCR. In the table there are 360,000 or so clones, around 86% of which are singletons. As to treatment: some 20 received Ad26.COV2.S at low or high dose, single or two shots; 5 received placebo; per-sample allocation not given. Sampling was performed 63 days after the first vaccine or placebo injection. The sample was peripheral blood, taken in a trial of Ad26.COV2.S vaccine versus placebo. The receptors originated from a person aged 18-60 years who received the Ad26.COV2.S COVID-19 vaccine or a placebo.

The rearrangement joins TRBV12-3 or TRBV12-4 to TRBJ1-2; 7 nucleotides agree with TRBD1. With 5 bases clipped from V and 2 bases from J, the junction kept 2 bases outside the gene matches. CDR3 length: 13 residues. The CDR3 reads CASSGTENYGYTF. CDR3 bases: TGTGCCAGCAGTGGGACAGAGAACTATGGCTACACCTTC.

The chain recombines TRBV3-1 (or the pseudogene TRBV3-2) with TRBJ2-7; D call uncertain. The CDR3 is made up of 13 amino acids. CDR1 and CDR2 (germline): LGHDT, YNNKEL (reference sequence). V shed 0 bases and J shed 8 bases, with 11 bases lying between them. DNA for the CDR3: TGTGCCAGCAGCCAAGATCCGGCCCTGAAGCAGTACTTC. Amino acids: CASSQDPALKQYF.

As regards this clone: Other DNA sequences within the sample encode an identical CDR3. The chain couples TRBV4-1 to TRBJ1-1; D is uncertain. The CDR3 runs 13 residues. Trimming shortened V by 0 bases and J by 3 bases, and 5 bases separated the two germline ends. Germline CDR1 is MGHRA and CDR2 is YSYEKL. Here the CDR3 reads CASSQDRDTEAFF. The CDR3 DNA reads as TGCGCCAGCAGCCAAGATAGGGACACTGAAGCTTTCTTT.

V is TRBV5-6 and J is TRBJ2-1, with TRBD1 matching 9 bases. The CDR3 has 14 residues. Germline V gives CDR1 SGHDT, CDR2 YYEEEE. V lost 6 bases, J lost 6 bases, and 7 bases stayed unmatched. The CDR3 sequence is CASNSGQGPNEQFF. The CDR3 nucleotides are TGTGCCAGCAACTCGGGACAGGGTCCCAATGAGCAGTTCTTC.

The chain carries TRBV6-5 and TRBJ2-7; D is undetermined. This CDR3 has 12 residues. Germline V lookup: CDR1 MNHEY, CDR2 SVGAGI. This CDR3 is CASGRSAYEQYF. In DNA form, the CDR3 reads TGTGCAAGTGGACGGTCAGCCTACGAGCAGTACTTC.

The chain is built from TRBV7-9 and TRBJ1-1, with D perhaps TRBD1 (6 bases). Germline V lookup: CDR1 SEHNR, CDR2 FQNEAQ (reference sequence). This CDR3 comprises 13 residues. Trimming shortened V by 1 base and J by 6 bases, and 9 bases separated the two germline ends. CDR3 protein: CASSLEGGAEAFF. The CDR3 coding sequence is TGTGCCAGCAGCTTAGAGGGGGGTGCTGAAGCTTTCTTT.

CDR3 in DNA: TGTGCCAGCAGTGATGGGGCGACTGAAGCTTTCTTT. Translated, it gives CASSDGATEAFF. The chain combines TRBV2 with TRBJ1-1; maybe TRBD1 (5 bases). The CDR3 totals 12 residues. The ends were cut back, 3 bases at V and 5 bases at J, with 7 bases in the middle. Germline V gene sequence: CDR1 SNHLY, CDR2 FYNNEI.

Only one count was recorded for this clone. The chain joins TRBV6-5 to TRBJ1-2, with D possibly matching TRBD1 (6 bases). The CDR3 extends over 16 amino acids. Trimming cost V 0 bases and J 0 bases, with 11 bases left between them. Germline V lookup: CDR1 MNHEY, CDR2 SVGAGI. DNA of the CDR3: TGTGCCAGCAGTTACTCCAACAGGGTAGCTAACTATGGCTACACCTTC. This encodes CASSYSNRVANYGYTF.

The rearrangement links TRBV24-1 to TRBJ2-1, with D maybe TRBD2 (5 bases). This CDR3 has 14 amino acids. The V gene lost 6 bases and the J gene lost 2 bases, with 10 bases spanning the gap. Germline V gene sequence: CDR1 KGHDR, CDR2 SFDVKD. The CDR3 reads CATSKSGAYNEQFF. In DNA form, the CDR3 reads TGTGCCACCAGTAAATCCGGGGCCTACAATGAGCAGTTCTTC.

J is TRBJ1-2 and V is TRBV20-1; D is uncertain. Germline values: CDR1 DFQATT, CDR2 SNEGSKA (reference sequence). V was cut by 3 bases and J by 6 bases, with 8 bases left in between. The CDR3 is made up of 11 amino acids. CDR3 protein: CSASRTDGYTF. CDR3 DNA sequence: TGCAGTGCTAGTAGGACTGATGGCTACACCTTC.

V and J are TRBV5-1 and TRBJ1-1, with D hard to call. V was shortened by 2 bases and J by 4 bases, with 9 bases between the two germline ends. The V gene's germline CDR1 is SGHRS and CDR2 YFSETQ. This CDR3 contains 13 residues. As DNA, the CDR3 is TGCGCCAGCAGCTTCCAGAGATTCACTGAAGCTTTCTTT. Protein product: CASSFQRFTEAFF.

V and J are TRBV27 and TRBJ1-6; 7 bases fit TRBD1. The CDR3 spans 15 residues. From germline, CDR1 is MNHEY and CDR2 SMNVEV (reference sequence). With 4 bases clipped from V and 3 bases from J, the junction kept 3 bases outside the gene matches. The CDR3 sequence is CASSSGTDYNSPLHF. CDR3 DNA sequence: TGTGCCAGCAGTTCCGGGACAGACTATAATTCACCCCTCCACTTT.

About this clone itself: The conserved phenylalanine or tryptophan normally closing the CDR3 is absent here, so this likely arose from a read error. The DNA is omitted, as the CDR3 cannot be located on it reliably, and the CDR3 follows TCRdb's listing. The chain uses TRBV20-1 and TRBJ1-2; the table's D call, TRBD1, was not checked against the DNA. The CDR3 has 11 amino acids, counting both end residues. Germline-derived CDR1 and CDR2 are DFQATT and SNEGSKA (reference sequence). CDR3: CSADRDPIGVA.

This clone was seen just once. V gene TRBV7-9 combines with J gene TRBJ2-5, with D possibly being TRBD2 (7 bases). The V and J ends lost 5 bases and 5 bases respectively, with 21 bases between them. The CDR3 contains 16 residues. Germline assignment: CDR1 SEHNR and CDR2 FQNEAQ (reference sequence). CDR3 sequence (DNA): TGTGCCAGCAGCCCCCCGGAGGGGGGGGAGGAGGAGACCCAGTACTTC. Translating it yields CASSPPEGGEEETQYF.

The genes are TRBV6-5 and TRBJ1-5; D gene ambiguous. Germline V gives CDR1 MNHEY, CDR2 SVGAGI. The CDR3 runs to 15 residues. With 6 bases removed from V and 3 bases from J, the gap between germline ends came to 15 bases. CDR3 nucleotide sequence: TGTGCCAGCAGCCACACGTCTGGGCCCAATCAGCCCCAGCATTTT. It specifies CASSHTSGPNQPQHF.

The CDR3 sequence is CASSLAQGGNEKLFF. As DNA, the CDR3 is TGTGCCAGCAGCTTAGCACAGGGGGGCAATGAAAAACTGTTTTTT. The genes are TRBV7-9 and TRBJ1-4, with 8 bases identical to TRBD1. Trimming cost V 0 bases and J 5 bases; bases outside gene matches: 2. The CDR3 is 15 amino acids. Looked up from germline, CDR1 is SEHNR and CDR2 is FQNEAQ (reference sequence).

V usage is TRBV6-5 and J usage is TRBJ1-3; maybe TRBD1 (5 bases). Trimming pared 4 bases from V and 10 bases from J, leaving 11 bases between. The CDR3 length is 12 residues. Germline assignment: CDR1 MNHEY and CDR2 SVGAGI. The CDR3 nucleotides are TGTGCCAGCAGTTCCACGGCAGGGACCATATATTTT. This encodes CASSSTAGTIYF.

On this clone: One end of the junction is discordant with germline, which a read error may explain. V is TRBV6-5 and J is TRBJ1-2; D possibly corresponds to TRBD1 (5 bases). Germline V lookup: CDR1 MNHEY, CDR2 SVGAGI. The CDR3 spans 14 residues. CDR3 sequence reads: CASSNSLTDYGYTF. The CDR3 coding sequence is TGTGCCAGCAGTAACTCGTTGACAGACTATGGCTACACCTTC.

The chain recombines TRBV5-1 with TRBJ1-1, with TRBD1 identical over 7 bases. Germline loops: CDR1 SGHRS, CDR2 YFSETQ. J lost 3 bases, V lost 0 bases, and 5 bases had no gene match. This CDR3 region has 15 residues. CDR3 in amino acids: CASSLGAGGDTEAFF. For the CDR3, the DNA is TGCGCCAGCAGCTTGGGAGCAGGGGGGGACACTGAAGCTTTCTTT.

This clone has more than one count but fewer than ten. The chain links TRBV9 to TRBJ2-2; tentatively, D is TRBD2 (6 bases). V was shortened by 4 bases and J by 6 bases, with 13 bases between the two germline ends. The CDR3 consists of 14 residues. CDR1 and CDR2 from the germline V gene are SGDLS and YYNGEE. Written as DNA, the CDR3 is TGTGCCAGCAGCCGGAGGGGAGGCGCCGGGGAGCTGTTTTTT. This sequence encodes CASSRRGGAGELFF. Full variable domain (remainder filled in from reference TRBV9 and TRBJ2-2): DSGVTQTPKHLITATGQRVTLRCSPRSGDLSVYWYQQSLDQGLQFLIQYYNGEERAKGNILERFSAQQFPDLHSELNLSSLELGDSALYFCASSRRGGAGELFFGEGSRLTVL.

This sequence joins TRBV4-2 and TRBJ1-2, with D perhaps TRBD1 (6 bases). Trimming took 2 bases from V and 4 from J, leaving 26 bases between them. The germline V gene encodes CDR1 LGHNA and CDR2 YNFKEQ. The CDR3 loop spans 19 amino acids. CDR3 coding DNA: TGTGCCAGCAGCCAACTGGGCTCGAGGGGGGGGAAGAAGGGCTATGGCTACACCTTC. As protein: CASSQLGSRGGKKGYGYTF.